Sequencing of this T cell receptor beta chain was carried out in a study of blood T cell repertoires in COVID-19. Study information: Samples taken during acute and convalescent COVID-19 were collected in the United States, Italy and Spain. Sources were T cells, B-cell-depleted T cells, or PBMCs; the material itself was cDNA or gDNA.

Regarding this clone: The junction departs from germline at one end; a sequencing error may be responsible.

Per the study methods: Estimation of nucleated cell counts relied on the amplification of reference gene primers. Profiling relied on immunoSEQ multiplex PCR, and the TCRdb table lists in-frame clones only, not all of them. V and J calls and clone size are copied from that table; D and trimming were computed from the DNA. Altogether approximately 250,000 clones are present, approximately 86% being singletons, with the ten largest covering just under 9%. Germline-derived CDR1 and CDR2 are SGHDT and YYEEEE. The CDR3 covers 18 residues. Sequencing was performed on peripheral blood. The receptor's source is a middle-aged man with active or convalescent COVID-19. The chain has TRBV5-6 and TRBJ2-3, with 12 bases aligning to TRBD1. The CDR3 DNA reads TGTGCCAGCGGATTCCGGGACAGGGGGCACAGGGGCACAAATACGCAGTATTTT. This translates into CASGFRDRGHRGTNTQYF.